This TCR beta chain was sequenced for a study of shared clonotypes between healthy human individuals (dated by TCRdb to the early 2020s). Notes on the research overall: A couple of women and three men aged 18 to 49 years were included in the cohort. Different laboratories and diverse techniques were used to prepare libraries and sequence TCR repertoires, to increase sequencing depth and limit assay-specific biases. Per donor, leukapheresis produced somewhere between about 0.9 and 9 billion PBMCs. For each donor, three plates each were used for CD4 naive and CD4 memory, two plates were used for CD8 naive, and one plate was used for CD8 memory. Blood TCR repertoires of five healthy adults were deeply sequenced to estimate repertoire size and the extent of clonotype sharing between individuals. General conclusions and limits of the study: Across a few donors, about 4.5% of naive CD4, approximately 3.6% of naive CD8, roughly 2.3% of memory CD4, and under 0.45% of memory CD8 clonotypes were shared. Compared with non-shared clonotypes, clonotypes shared by all four sorted-subset donors had higher generation probabilities. Pairwise subsampling indicated that sequencing depth was expected to affect the degree of clonotype sharing among donors. Naive subsets generally had larger estimated clonotype richness than memory subsets. Incomplete sequencing was indicated by rarefaction of sorted-subset datasets, despite the large sequencing depth. Because the study included a small number of donors, the genetic and exposure-history diversity represented was limited. Sampling was restricted to blood, and TCR repertoires in tissue are likely to differ from TCR repertoires in blood.

As concerns this clone: The antigen it binds to is not known. There are no base qualities to consult, and no much larger clone falls within one base. The sample carries other DNA sequences with the same CDR3.

Including cysteine and phenylalanine, the CDR3 has 12 amino acids. Here the CDR3 DNA is all that survives: 36 bases in frame from base 1. V drops 1 base and J drops 6 bases, leaving 5 bases in between. The germline V gene gives CDR1 as MDHEN and CDR2 as SYDVKM. The donors were healthy, HIV-negative adults with no recently reported acute infections or vaccinations. Every donor was a Caucasian adult living in Nashville, Tennessee, USA. CD4+ T cells were enriched by magnetic negative selection; naive cells were then positively selected on CD45RA, and the negative fraction formed the memory subset. Blood was collected by leukapheresis, and PBMCs were isolated by Ficoll-Histopaque density gradient centrifugation and then cryopreserved in liquid nitrogen vapor phase. Analytical flow cytometry was used to check the purity and quantity of each magnetically sorted T cell population. Each sorted fraction had its genomic DNA isolated and then quantified by UV absorbance on a Nanodrop 2000c.

TCR CDR3 regions were amplified from genomic DNA by multiplex PCR using the deep immunoSEQ assay. Genomic DNA extracted from each cell subset was distributed evenly over all wells of several immunoSEQ 96-well plates, and each plate served as one replicate. Each replicate PCR for sorted subsets received roughly 0.2 ug genomic DNA, equal to roughly 33,000 T cell genomes. Purified libraries were measured with a Qubit 3.0 fluorometer, size-checked on a Bioanalyzer 2100, and measured again with the KAPA Library Quantification kit. Every immunoSEQ 96-well plate was sequenced on a dedicated single-read 150-cycle Illumina NextSeq 550 flow cell. The paper's data handling went like this. Because the immunoSEQ output held only junctional sequences and lacked quality scores, the filtering could not match the filtering applied to full-length reads. To assign V/J genes and CDR3, sequences were annotated using PyIR, a Python wrapper for IgBLAST v1.9, with IMGT germline references. Reads were removed for weak V/J assignments (E-value above 1e-6), missing CDR3, stop codons, out-of-frame junctions, or ambiguous translated residues. V3J clonotypes were defined by identical inferred V gene, J gene, and CDR3 amino acid sequence. To compute the percentage overlap between repertoires, the number of shared unique clonotypes was divided by the size of the smaller repertoire. Repertoire richness was assessed with RTK rarefaction, the Chao1 estimator, and Recon v2.1 estimates of unobserved clonotypes. OLGA was used to compute generation probabilities for all TCRbeta clonotypes that the gDNA method yielded from a few donors. The source is immuneACCESS, and TCRdb retained only in-frame sequences with V and J called. Part of the clones is not carried over; for the studies checked, unresolved V genes explain less than half of this, and the remainder is unexplained. Clone size and the V and J calls come from that table; the DNA yielded D and trimming. For this sample the table gives under 1,900,000 clones, of which less than 99% were detected only once. The ten largest clones take up 0.36% of the sample.

This sequence originates from a young man in good health. The receptor chain draws on TRBV28 and TRBJ2-3, with the D gene uncertain. The sample consisted of naive CD4+ T cells sorted from blood. In the paper's terms, the cell subset or site label means: CD45RA+ positively selected. The DNA sequence is given as TGTGCCAGCAGTTTATTGGGGGATACGCAGTATTTT. The encoded protein is CASSLLGDTQYF.